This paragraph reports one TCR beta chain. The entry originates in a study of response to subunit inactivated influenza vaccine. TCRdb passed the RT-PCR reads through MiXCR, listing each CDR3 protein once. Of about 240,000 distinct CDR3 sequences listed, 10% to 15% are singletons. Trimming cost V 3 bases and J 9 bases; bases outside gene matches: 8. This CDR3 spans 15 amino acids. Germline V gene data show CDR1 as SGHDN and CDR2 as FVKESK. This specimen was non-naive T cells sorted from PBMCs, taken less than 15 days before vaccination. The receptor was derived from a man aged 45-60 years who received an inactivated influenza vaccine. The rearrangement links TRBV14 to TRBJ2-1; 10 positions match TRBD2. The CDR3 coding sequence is TGTGCCAGCAGCCATTTAGCGGGAGGATTGGGTGAGCAGTTCTTC. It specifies CASSHLAGGLGEQFF.